These 25 T cell receptor beta chains originate from one sample sequenced in a study of control samples from healthy donors and cancer patients. Generated by immunoSEQ multiplex PCR, the TCRdb table keeps only in-frame clones and is missing some. The sample consists of under 200,000 clones, roughly 94% of them appearing once. Sample: blood. The receptors stem from a woman in her forties in good health.

This chain links TRBV27 with TRBJ1-4; unclear D gene. CDR3 length: 17 residues. The V end was cut by 3 bases, the J end by 5 bases, with 19 bases between. The germline CDR1 and CDR2 sequences are MNHEY and SMNVEV (reference sequence). The CDR3 bases are TGTGCCAGCAGTTTGTTATCTGCAGGAGCGGGGAATGAAAAACTGTTTTTT. Translating it yields CASSLLSAGAGNEKLFF.

A word on this clone: Distinct nucleotide sequences in the sample also encode this CDR3. This sequence joins TRBV19 and TRBJ1-1; 7 nucleotides line up with TRBD1. The CDR3 is made up of 13 amino acids. Unmatched junction bases numbered 3, after V lost 3 bases and J lost 5 bases. Germline values: CDR1 LNHDA, CDR2 SQIVND (reference sequence). The CDR3 region is CASSIQGGTEAFF. The CDR3 nucleotides read TGTGCCAGTAGTATCCAGGGGGGGACTGAAGCTTTCTTT.

V and J are TRBV6-5 and TRBJ1-2; D remains ambiguous. Germline CDR1 MNHEY, CDR2 SVGAGI. V dropped 6 bases and J dropped 4 bases, with 15 bases sitting between them. This CDR3 is built from 14 residues. The CDR3 DNA reads as TGTGCCAGCAGAGATCGTCAAGACTCCTATGGCTACACCTTC. Its translation is CASRDRQDSYGYTF.

For this clone: Other DNA sequences in the sample encode the same CDR3. The rearrangement uses TRBV12-3 or TRBV12-4 and TRBJ1-2; no firm D call. With 6 bases removed from V and 5 bases from J, the gap between germline ends came to 10 bases. The CDR3 consists of 12 residues. CDR3 coding DNA: TGTGCCAGCAGCCCCGGTGGGTATGGCTACACCTTC. This codes for CASSPGGYGYTF.

The gene calls are TRBV6-5 and TRBJ1-2; D is ambiguous. The length of the CDR3 is 14 residues. Trimming removed 7 bases from V and 4 bases from J, with 16 bases in between. Germline CDR1 reads MNHEY; CDR2 reads SVGAGI. The CDR3 nucleotides are TGTGCCAGCAAAAAGGGAGGACTGATCTATGGCTACACCTTC. Protein product: CASKKGGLIYGYTF.

The chain uses TRBV5-1 and TRBJ1-2; a weak D match, TRBD1 (6 bases). The CDR3 is 14 amino acids. Germline V lookup: CDR1 SGHRS, CDR2 YFSETQ. Trimming removed 0 bases at V and 4 bases at J, with 10 bases between. CDR3: CASSLEGDVYGYTF. Here the CDR3 DNA reads TGCGCCAGCAGCTTGGAGGGGGATGTCTATGGCTACACCTTC. Full variable domain (rest looked up from reference TRBV5-1 and TRBJ1-2): KAGVTQTPRYLIKTRGQQVTLSCSPISGHRSVSWYQQTPGQGLQFLFEYFSETQRNKGNFPGRFSGRQFSNSRSEMNVSTLELGDSALYLCASSLEGDVYGYTFGSGTRLTVV.

The gene calls are TRBV27 and TRBJ2-2; D assignment may be TRBD1 or TRBD2 (5 bases each). The V end was cut by 6 bases, the J end by 1 base, with 15 bases between. The CDR3 loop spans 16 amino acids. Germline assignment: CDR1 MNHEY and CDR2 SMNVEV (reference sequence). CDR3 nucleotides: TGTGCCAGCAGCCCTACCGGGACCGAGAACACCGGGGAGCTGTTTTTT. Its protein product is CASSPTGTENTGELFF.

Here the CDR3 reads CASSTDGGNQPQHF. CDR3 DNA: TGCGCCAGCAGCACCGACGGGGGGAATCAGCCCCAGCATTTT. The rearrangement uses TRBV5-1 and TRBJ1-5; tentatively, D is TRBD1 (5 bases). Germline V gene sequence: CDR1 SGHRS, CDR2 YFSETQ. This CDR3 is 14 amino acids long. Trimming shortened V by 4 bases and J by 4 bases, and 12 bases separated the two germline ends.

The chain is built from TRBV5-1 and TRBJ2-1, with a tentative D call TRBD2 (6 bases). The CDR3 covers 13 residues. Germline loops: CDR1 SGHRS, CDR2 YFSETQ. The ends were cut back, 2 bases at V and 8 bases at J, with 11 bases in the middle. CDR3 region: CASSFVGEDEQFF. For the CDR3, the DNA is TGCGCCAGCAGCTTCGTTGGGGAGGATGAGCAGTTCTTC.

This chain links TRBV30 with TRBJ1-4; D gene unclear. CDR1 GTSNPN and CDR2 SVGIG come from the germline V gene (reference sequence). Trimming stripped 0 bases from V and 4 bases from J, with 9 bases between. This CDR3 spans 14 amino acids. This chain's CDR3 is CAWSVGAFNEKLFF. CDR3 in DNA: TGTGCCTGGAGTGTAGGAGCATTTAATGAAAAACTGTTTTTT. Based on the CDR3 plus reference TRBV30 and TRBJ1-4, the full variable domain is SQTIHQWPATLVQPVGSPLSLECTVEGTSNPNLYWYRQAAGRGLQLLFYSVGIGQISSEVPQNLSASRPQDRQFILSSKKLLLSDSGFYLCAWSVGAFNEKLFFGSGTQLSVL.

The genes are TRBV6-1 and TRBJ1-6, with D perhaps matching TRBD1 (5 bases). This CDR3 has 14 residues. Germline V gene data show CDR1 as MNHNS and CDR2 as SASEGT. V gave up 0 bases and J gave up 13 bases, with 13 bases separating them. The CDR3 DNA reads as TGTGCCAGCAGTGAAGCGCGTAGGGGTATCCCCCTCCACTTT. This translates into CASSEARRGIPLHF.

V and J are TRBV7-6 and TRBJ1-1; 8 bases fit TRBD1. The CDR3 covers 17 residues. Germline loops: CDR1 SGHVS, CDR2 FNYEAQ. V lost 0 bases and J lost 11; bases outside the gene matches: 17. The CDR3 spells CASSLALLTTGDTTAFF. The DNA for the CDR3 is TGTGCCAGCAGCTTAGCGCTACTGACGACAGGGGATACTACGGCTTTCTTT. The full variable domain, with the rest looked up from reference TRBV7-6 and TRBJ1-1, is GAGVSQSPRYKVTKRGQDVALRCDPISGHVSLYWYRQALGQGPEFLTYFNYEAQQDKSGLPNDRFSAERPEGSISTLTIQRTEQRDSAMYRCASSLALLTTGDTTAFFGQGTRLTVV.

The chain is built from TRBV3-1 (or the pseudogene TRBV3-2) and TRBJ1-4, with D unresolved. The germline V gene has CDR1 LGHDT and CDR2 YNNKEL (reference sequence). Trimming took 1 base from V and 4 from J, leaving 10 bases between them. CDR3 length: 15 residues. CDR3: CASSQGTAINEKLFF. CDR3 bases: TGTGCCAGCAGCCAAGGGACGGCCATTAATGAAAAACTGTTTTTT.

The CDR3 DNA follows: TGTGCCAGCAGCGGAAATCAACGGTTAACCGGGGAGCTGTTTTTT. It encodes CASSGNQRLTGELFF. V usage is TRBV3-1 (or the pseudogene TRBV3-2) and J usage is TRBJ2-2; D is uncertain. Germline V gives CDR1 LGHDT, CDR2 YNNKEL (reference sequence). The V end was cut by 5 bases, the J end by 5 bases, with 15 bases between. CDR3 size: 15 residues.

The CDR3 nucleotides read TGTGCCAGCAGCCAAGTAGCGGGATCTGAGCAGTTCTTC. Its protein is CASSQVAGSEQFF. The chain joins TRBV14 to TRBJ2-1; 8 nucleotides agree with TRBD2. The V segment lost 1 base and the J segment 9 bases; nucleotides outside the gene matches: 2. The CDR3 has 13 residues. Per the germline V gene, CDR1 is SGHDN and CDR2 is FVKESK. Based on the CDR3 plus reference TRBV14 and TRBJ2-1, the full variable domain is EAGVTQFPSHSVIEKGQTVTLRCDPISGHDNLYWYRRVMGKEIKFLLHFVKESKQDESGMPNNRFLAERTGGTYSTLKVQPAELEDSGVYFCASSQVAGSEQFFGPGTRLTVL.

The V gene is TRBV6-4, the J gene TRBJ2-3, with D maybe TRBD1 (5 bases). Trimming removed 6 bases at V and 0 bases at J, with 13 bases between. The CDR3 is 15 amino acids. Germline V gene sequence: CDR1 MRHNA, CDR2 SNTAGT. This CDR3 reads CASSLDQGSTDTQYF. In DNA form, the CDR3 reads TGTGCCAGCAGCCTCGACCAGGGTAGCACAGATACGCAGTATTTT.

V and J are TRBV27 and TRBJ1-1; TRBD1 agrees at 8 bases. The CDR3 sequence is 12 residues long. Germline loops: CDR1 MNHEY, CDR2 SMNVEV (reference sequence). Unmatched junction bases numbered 2, after V lost 6 bases and J lost 5 bases. Written as DNA, the CDR3 is TGTGCCAGCAGGACAGGGGTGACTGAAGCTTTCTTT. The encoded protein is CASRTGVTEAFF.

The rearrangement joins TRBV7-2 to TRBJ2-6, with D possibly matching TRBD2 (5 bases). V was pared by 4 bases and J by 2 bases, with 12 bases between. Germline lookup yields CDR1 SGHTA and CDR2 FQGNSA. The length of the CDR3 is 16 residues. This CDR3 reads CASSSRPGTGANVLTF. The CDR3 DNA reads TGTGCCAGCAGCTCGAGGCCGGGGACTGGGGCCAACGTCCTGACTTTC.

V and J are TRBV4-3 and TRBJ1-6; weak D call: TRBD1 (5 bases). Germline values: CDR1 LGHNA, CDR2 YSLEER. The CDR3 is 14 amino acids. V was pared by 4 bases and J by 10 bases, with 14 bases between. The CDR3 is CASSRGEGGSPLHF. The CDR3, as DNA: TGCGCCAGCAGCCGGGGGGAGGGTGGGTCACCCCTCCACTTT.

The chain employs TRBV19 and TRBJ1-4; 9 bases match TRBD1. This CDR3 has 16 amino acids. Germline assignment: CDR1 LNHDA and CDR2 SQIVND (reference sequence). V gave up 1 base and J gave up 8 bases; unmatched junction bases: 8. The CDR3 loop reads CASSIVRDRDREKLFF. Written as DNA, the CDR3 is TGTGCCAGTAGTATAGTTCGGGACAGGGATCGGGAAAAACTGTTTTTT. The entire variable domain, with the rest obtained from reference TRBV19 and TRBJ1-4, is as follows: DGGITQSPKYLFRKEGQNVTLSCEQNLNHDAMYWYRQDPGQGLRLIYYSQIVNDFQKGDIAEGYSVSREKKESFPLTVTSAQKNPTAFYLCASSIVRDRDREKLFFGSGTQLSVL.

This chain joins TRBV5-1 and TRBJ2-7; the D is unclear. The CDR3 is made up of 14 amino acids. In germline, CDR1 is SGHRS, CDR2 YFSETQ. Trimming shortened V by 1 base and J by 2 bases, and 10 bases separated the two germline ends. This CDR3 reads CASSLRLGTYEQYF. The DNA for the CDR3 is TGCGCCAGCAGCTTGAGGCTAGGAACCTACGAGCAGTACTTC.

This chain links TRBV18 with TRBJ1-2; D is unclear. From germline, CDR1 is KGHSH and CDR2 LQKENI. There are 16 residues in the CDR3. V lost 1 base, J lost 5 bases, and 17 bases lay in between. As DNA, the CDR3 is TGTGCCAGCTCACCACAAGATAGAACAACGGCGTATGGCTACACCTTC. Amino acids: CASSPQDRTTAYGYTF.

This chain connects TRBV6-2 or TRBV6-3 to TRBJ2-1; TRBD1 aligns across 9 bases. Per the germline V gene, CDR1 is MNHEY and CDR2 is SVGEGT. The V and J ends lost 4 bases and 0 bases, in that order; junction bases with no gene match: 13. The CDR3 runs 19 residues. The CDR3 spells CASSWSGDRARSSYNEQFF. The CDR3 nucleotides are TGTGCCAGCAGTTGGTCAGGGGACAGGGCCCGAAGCTCCTACAATGAGCAGTTCTTC.

The chain has TRBV6-5 and TRBJ1-2; D remains unclear. This CDR3 region has 15 residues. Germline CDR1 reads MNHEY; CDR2 reads SVGAGI. V dropped 5 bases and J dropped 2 bases, with 15 bases sitting between them. The CDR3 sequence is CASSPPTGRNYGYTF. The CDR3 nucleotides are TGTGCCAGCAGTCCTCCTACCGGGAGAAACTATGGCTACACCTTC.

The gene calls are TRBV9 and TRBJ1-1; D unresolved. V dropped 2 bases and J dropped 1 base, with 9 bases sitting between them. Germline V gene data show CDR1 as SGDLS and CDR2 as YYNGEE. This CDR3 is built from 14 residues. The CDR3 sequence is CASSVRAQNTEAFF. DNA of the CDR3: TGTGCCAGCAGCGTCCGGGCCCAGAACACTGAAGCTTTCTTT.